This is a list of T cell receptor beta chains from one sample in a study of CD8 T cells in ankylosing spondylitis. MiXCR, run by TCRdb on the 5' RACE reads, gives a single entry per CDR3 protein. The sample holds more than 30,000 distinct CDR3 sequences; around 15% are singletons and the top ten take roughly 30%. Sequences were obtained from synovial fluid, either unsorted or a sorted T cell fraction (not recorded which). Receptors originate from a male donor with ankylosing spondylitis. Each CDR3 is given without its conserved first and last residue. Each record gives: J gene, V gene, CDR3 protein.

TRBJ2-1	TRBV24-1	ATSRMGLAANEQF
TRBJ2-4	TRBV7-2	ATSGGPALAKNIQY
TRBJ2-7	TRBV28	ASSFSAWGSGYSYEQY
TRBJ2-2	TRBV18	ASSPTPGELF
TRBJ2-3	TRBV28	ASSHADTQY
TRBJ2-1	TRBV5-5	ASSTINQANEQF
TRBJ2-3	TRBV7-3	ASSKEGVYTQY
TRBJ1-1	TRBV7-9	ASSPQGKTEAF
TRBJ2-1	TRBV20-1	SAPGPADYNEQF
TRBJ2-4	TRBV9	ASSAETGLNIQY
TRBJ2-7	TRBV5-1	ASSLGPGTYEQY
TRBJ2-1	TRBV9	ASSVNRGRTNEQF